These T cell receptor beta chains were read from a single sample in a study of blood T cell repertoires in COVID-19. The table came from immunoSEQ multiplex PCR; TCRdb's copy has only in-frame clones and leaves some out. The repertoire holds more than 200,000 clones, with roughly three quarters as singletons. The specimen was peripheral blood. The receptors shown here come from a woman in her forties with active or convalescent COVID-19. The CDR3 runs from the conserved cysteine through the conserved F or W. The order of the fields is J gene, V gene, D gene, clone size, CDR3 protein, CDR3 DNA. A D gene is named only where the DNA matches it firmly. For some rows the clone size is stated as once, few or many, or as a class when expanded; others skip it.

TRBJ2-1 TRBV19 TRBD2 - CASSAFTGLAANNEQFF TGTGCCAGTAGTGCTTTTACGGGACTAGCGGCCAACAATGAGCAGTTCTTC
TRBJ2-2 TRBV28 TRBD2 - CASSLSAGGQNPGELFF TGTGCCAGCAGTTTATCAGCGGGGGGGCAGAACCCCGGGGAGCTGTTTTTT
TRBJ1-5 TRBV7-8 - - CASSLGPGHGPNQPQHF TGTGCCAGCAGCTTAGGGCCGGGACACGGGCCCAATCAGCCCCAGCATTTT
TRBJ1-2 TRBV10-3 TRBD1 - CAISAGQGKVGSYGYTF TGTGCCATCAGTGCAGGACAGGGTAAGGTTGGCAGCTATGGCTACACCTTC
TRBJ1-1 TRBV7-9 - - CASSLLQGANTEAFF TGTGCCAGCAGCTTATTACAGGGCGCGAACACTGAAGCTTTCTTT
TRBJ1-2 TRBV10-3 TRBD1 - CAITVSPTGNYGYTF TGTGCCATCACAGTCAGTCCGACAGGGAACTATGGCTACACCTTC
TRBJ2-6 TRBV6-1 - - CASSESAGGSSGANVLTF TGTGCCAGCAGTGAATCGGCCGGGGGAAGCTCTGGGGCCAACGTCCTGACTTTC
TRBJ1-1 TRBV28 TRBD1 - CASSFEGQAMAAFF TGTGCCAGCAGTTTCGAGGGACAGGCCATGGCGGCTTTCTTT
TRBJ1-5 TRBV19 TRBD1 few CASSIGKGARDRSNQPQHF TGTGCCAGTAGTATAGGAAAGGGGGCGCGGGATCGTAGCAATCAGCCCCAGCATTTT
TRBJ2-2 TRBV9 - - CASSLNTGELFF TGTGCCAGCAGCCTGAACACCGGGGAGCTGTTTTTT
TRBJ2-1 TRBV5-1 - - CASSLAGGREQFF TGCGCCAGCAGCTTGGCAGGGGGGCGTGAGCAGTTCTTC
TRBJ2-3 TRBV4-1 TRBD2 - CASSQGGLAGATDTQYF TGCGCCAGCAGCCAAGGGGGACTAGCGGGCGCCACAGATACGCAGTATTTT
TRBJ1-1 TRBV4-2 - - CASSQESLVRVNTEAFF TGTGCCAGCAGCCAAGAGAGCCTGGTGAGGGTGAACACTGAAGCTTTCTTT
TRBJ1-2 TRBV28 - once CASSTAGNYGYTF TGTGCCAGCAGTACCGCAGGAAACTATGGCTACACCTTC
TRBJ1-4 TRBV30 - few CAWSATLEKLFF TGTGCCTGGAGCGCCACTCTCGAAAAACTGTTTTTT
TRBJ2-5 TRBV2 - - CASKGEETQYF TGTGCCAGCAAGGGAGAAGAGACCCAGTACTTC
TRBJ2-5 TRBV7-9 TRBD1 - CASSSGQGGETQYF TGTGCCAGCAGCTCGGGACAGGGGGGAGAGACCCAGTACTTC
TRBJ1-5 TRBV20-1 TRBD1 - CSASQGARYSNQPQHF TGCAGTGCTAGTCAGGGGGCGAGATATAGCAATCAGCCCCAGCATTTT
TRBJ1-2 TRBV11-2 - - CASSLGLSYGYTF TGTGCCAGCAGCTTAGGTCTGTCCTATGGCTACACCTTC
TRBJ2-1 TRBV10-2 TRBD1 once CASKARDRGGNEQFF TGCGCCAGCAAGGCCCGGGACAGGGGAGGCAATGAGCAGTTCTTC
TRBJ2-7 TRBV4-1 TRBD1 once CASSQGTGTVTYEQYF TGCGCCAGCAGCCAGGGGACAGGGACCGTAACCTACGAGCAGTACTTC
TRBJ2-3 TRBV4-1 TRBD1 - CASSPGQGLDTQYF TGCGCCAGCAGCCCGGGACAGGGTTTGGATACGCAGTATTTT
TRBJ2-3 TRBV5-5 - - CASSLSTAPDTQYF TGTGCCAGCAGCCTCTCGACAGCCCCAGATACGCAGTATTTT
TRBJ1-1 TRBV5-1 TRBD1 once CASSWMDRESEAFF TGCGCCAGCAGCTGGATGGACAGGGAAAGTGAAGCTTTCTTT
TRBJ1-5 TRBV19 TRBD1 few CATARRQGNQPQHF TGTGCCACCGCTCGGCGACAGGGGAATCAGCCCCAGCATTTT
TRBJ1-2 TRBV18 TRBD1 few CASSPNPQGASYGYTF TGTGCCAGCTCACCAAACCCCCAGGGGGCGAGCTATGGCTACACCTTC
TRBJ1-1 TRBV23-1 TRBD1 - CASSQTGKGAMNTEAFF TGCGCCAGCAGTCAAACGGGGAAGGGGGCGATGAACACTGAAGCTTTCTTT
TRBJ2-7 TRBV2 - - CASSEDAGALYEQYF TGTGCCAGCAGTGAAGATGCGGGGGCTCTCTACGAGCAGTACTTC
TRBJ1-1 TRBV5-1 TRBD1 once CASTSGQGPNTEAFF TGCGCCAGCACCTCGGGACAGGGACCGAACACTGAAGCTTTCTTT